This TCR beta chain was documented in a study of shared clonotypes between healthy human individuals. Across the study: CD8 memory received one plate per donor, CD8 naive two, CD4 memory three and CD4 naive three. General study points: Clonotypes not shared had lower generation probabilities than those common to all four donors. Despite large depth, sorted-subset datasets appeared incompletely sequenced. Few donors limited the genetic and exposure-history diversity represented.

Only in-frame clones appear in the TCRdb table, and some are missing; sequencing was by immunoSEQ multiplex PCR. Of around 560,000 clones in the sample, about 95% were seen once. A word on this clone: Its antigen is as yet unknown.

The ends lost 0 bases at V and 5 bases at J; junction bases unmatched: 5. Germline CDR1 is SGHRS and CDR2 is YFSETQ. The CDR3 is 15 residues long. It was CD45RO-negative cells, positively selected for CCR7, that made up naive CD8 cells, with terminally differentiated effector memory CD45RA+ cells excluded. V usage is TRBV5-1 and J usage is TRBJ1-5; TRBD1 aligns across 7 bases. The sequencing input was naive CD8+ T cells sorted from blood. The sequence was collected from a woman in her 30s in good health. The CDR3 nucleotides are TGCGCCAGCAGCTTGGAAGGGGGCCAGTATCAGCCCCAGCATTTT. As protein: CASSLEGGQYQPQHF.